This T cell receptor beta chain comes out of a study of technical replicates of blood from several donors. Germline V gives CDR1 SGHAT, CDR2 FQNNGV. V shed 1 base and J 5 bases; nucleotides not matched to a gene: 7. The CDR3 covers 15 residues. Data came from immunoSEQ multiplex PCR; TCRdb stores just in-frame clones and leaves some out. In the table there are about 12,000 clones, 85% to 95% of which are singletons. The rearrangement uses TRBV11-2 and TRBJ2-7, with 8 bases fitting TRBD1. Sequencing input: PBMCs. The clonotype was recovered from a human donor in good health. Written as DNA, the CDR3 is TGTGCCAGCAGCTTAGTAGGCGCAGGGGGCAACGAGCAGTACTTC. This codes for CASSLVGAGGNEQYF. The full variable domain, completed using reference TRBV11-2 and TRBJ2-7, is EAGVAQSPRYKIIEKRQSVAFWCNPISGHATLYWYQQILGQGPKLLIQFQNNGVVDDSQLPKDRFSAERLKGVDSTLKIQPAKLEDSAVYLCASSLVGAGGNEQYFGPGTRLTVT.